What follows are 25 T cell receptor beta chains derived from one specimen sequenced in a study of T-cell memory formation after mild COVID-19. TCRdb reanalysed the 5' RACE reads using MiXCR and keeps one entry per CDR3 protein. The sample comprises approximately 490,000 distinct CDR3 sequences, just over 20% of which are singletons, and 9.5% to 15% rests with the top ten. Sequences were obtained from PBMCs or a T cell subset sorted from them (not recorded which). Receptor source: an adult woman who had mild COVID-19 (a few samples of this study predate the infection). Cell type and time point are not known.

A few counts support this clonotype. V usage is TRBV18 and J usage is TRBJ2-5; no clear D. The V gene lost 1 base and the J gene lost 2 bases, with 23 bases spanning the gap. The V gene's germline CDR1 is KGHSH and CDR2 LQKENI. This CDR3 comprises 19 residues. The CDR3 DNA follows: TGTGCCAGCTCACCACGAGCCCCTATCAACCGCGAGTCGCAAGAGACCCAGTACTTC. Translation: CASSPRAPINRESQETQYF.

This clonotype was detected a few times. The chain carries TRBV7-3 and TRBJ1-6, with D possibly being TRBD1 (6 bases). The V end lost 3 bases, the J end lost 10 bases, and 13 bases lay between the germline ends. The CDR3 runs 14 residues. CDR1 and CDR2 (germline): SGHTA, FQGTGA. The CDR3 protein is CASSLQGRDSPLHF. CDR3 coding DNA: TGTGCCAGCAGCTTGCAGGGGCGGGACTCACCCCTCCACTTT.

This chain joins TRBV7-2 and TRBJ1-1; D is unresolved. The CDR3 has 15 residues. CDR1 and CDR2 from the germline V gene are SGHTA and FQGNSA. V lost 5 bases and J lost 2, with 15 bases in between. The CDR3 loop is CASSPIPGHNTEAFF. The CDR3 DNA is TGTGCCAGCAGCCCGATCCCGGGTCACAACACTGAAGCTTTCTTT.

This chain uses TRBV4-2 with TRBJ2-3; 7 bases align to TRBD2. V lost 2 bases and J lost 0; bases outside the gene matches: 5. The CDR3 covers 16 residues. Germline loops: CDR1 LGHNA, CDR2 YNFKEQ. CDR3 sequence: CASSQYQGGSTDTQYF. The CDR3 DNA is TGTGCCAGCAGCCAATACCAGGGAGGGAGCACAGATACGCAGTATTTT.

CDR3 sequence (DNA): TGTGCCAGCAGTTACTCGATTGCGGGACTAGAAAATGAGCAGTTCTTC. Its translation is CASSYSIAGLENEQFF. The chain joins TRBV6-5 to TRBJ2-1, with 8 positions matching TRBD2. V trimming: 0 bases; J trimming: 7 bases; junction bases outside the gene matches: 8. Germline values: CDR1 MNHEY, CDR2 SVGAGI. This CDR3 contains 16 residues.

This clonotype was counted a few times. The chain has TRBV5-1 and TRBJ2-2; TRBD1 might be the D (7 bases). Trimming removed 4 bases at V and 7 bases at J, with 23 bases between. Germline V gene lookup returns CDR1 SGHRS and CDR2 YFSETQ. CDR3 size: 17 residues. CDR3 in amino acids: CASSPQAGGLGGGELFF. For the CDR3, the DNA is TGCGCCAGCAGCCCCCAGGCAGGGGGGCTCGGTGGCGGGGAGCTGTTTTTT.

The V call is TRBV7-8, the J call TRBJ1-2, with 10 nucleotides matching TRBD1. The CDR3 consists of 16 residues. In germline, CDR1 is SGHVS, CDR2 FQNEAQ. Trimming took 6 bases from V and 4 from J; bases not matched to a gene: 11. CDR3 sequence: CASSTPRTGGGYGYTF. The CDR3 DNA sequence: TGTGCCAGCAGTACCCCCCGGACAGGGGGAGGCTATGGCTACACCTTC.

This clonotype was picked up one time. The chain employs TRBV4-1 and TRBJ2-5; 10 bases are shared with TRBD1. Per the germline V gene, CDR1 is MGHRA and CDR2 is YSYEKL. This CDR3 has 15 residues. J lost 1 base, V lost 3 bases, and 2 bases had no gene match. Written as DNA, the CDR3 is TGCGCCAGCAGCCAGTGGGACAGGGGCCAAGAGACCCAGTACTTC. Residues: CASSQWDRGQETQYF.

The chain combines TRBV4-1 with TRBJ2-1, with 7 bases that match TRBD1. CDR1 is MGHRA, CDR2 YSYEKL, per germline. CDR3 length equals 16 residues. V gave up 0 bases and J gave up 3 bases; unmatched junction bases: 5. The CDR3 loop reads CASSQEAGGHYNEQFF. CDR3 coding DNA: TGCGCCAGCAGCCAAGAGGCAGGGGGACACTACAATGAGCAGTTCTTC.

This clonotype was recorded a few times. The chain recombines TRBV18 with TRBJ2-1; D may be TRBD1 or TRBD2 (5 bases each). The germline V gene encodes CDR1 KGHSH and CDR2 LQKENI. This CDR3 region has 15 residues. Trimming took off 3 bases at V and 9 bases at J, with 18 bases between the two ends. CDR3 sequence (DNA): TGTGCCAGCTCACCGGGGATTAGCAGGGAGCGTGAGCAGTTCTTC. Protein sequence: CASSPGISREREQFF.

The V gene is TRBV20-1, the J gene TRBJ1-4, with D possibly being TRBD1 (5 bases). This CDR3 has 15 amino acids. V lost 3 bases and J 0 bases, leaving 11 bases between the germline ends. Germline V lookup: CDR1 DFQATT, CDR2 SNEGSKA (reference sequence). CDR3 protein: CSASLGQPTNEKLFF. The CDR3 DNA reads as TGCAGTGCTAGCCTAGGACAACCAACTAATGAAAAACTGTTTTTT.

This chain links TRBV24-1 with TRBJ2-1, with D uncertain. The CDR3 runs to 15 residues. CDR1 is KGHDR and CDR2 is SFDVKD in the germline V gene. Trimming pared 3 bases from V and 1 base from J, leaving 9 bases between. CDR3 sequence: CATSDQIGSYNEQFF. In nucleotides, the CDR3 is TGTGCCACCAGTGATCAGATCGGTTCCTACAATGAGCAGTTCTTC.

This chain uses TRBV11-2 with TRBJ2-1, with TRBD2 identical over 7 bases. The ends lost 2 bases at V and 12 bases at J; junction bases unmatched: 13. Germline CDR1 reads SGHAT; CDR2 reads FQNNGV. CDR3 length: 15 residues. CDR3 DNA sequence: TGTGCCAGCAGCTTAATAGCGGGCCGTGTGGTTGTGCAGTTCTTC. This gives the protein CASSLIAGRVVVQFF.

The chain recombines TRBV29-1 with TRBJ2-3, with D uncertain. The V end was cut by 3 bases, the J end by 0 bases, with 13 bases between. CDR1 and CDR2 (germline): SQVTM, ANQGSEA. The CDR3 runs to 15 residues. The CDR3 spells CSVDDRVLSTDTQYF. DNA for the CDR3: TGCAGCGTTGATGATAGGGTGCTTAGCACAGATACGCAGTATTTT.

The genes are TRBV7-9 and TRBJ2-5; 7 bases agree with TRBD1. The CDR3 length is 14 residues. V lost 4 bases to trimming and J lost 5 bases; unmatched junction nucleotides: 7. In germline, CDR1 is SEHNR, CDR2 FQNEAQ (reference sequence). The CDR3: CASSSPTGRETQYF. CDR3 sequence (DNA): TGTGCCAGCAGCTCCCCGACAGGGCGGGAGACCCAGTACTTC.

The rearrangement uses TRBV12-3 or TRBV12-4 and TRBJ1-1; D gene uncertain. The CDR3 is 13 residues long. V lost 5 bases and J 7 bases, leaving 14 bases between the germline ends. The CDR3 DNA reads TGTGCCAGCAGTGTCATGGGCGACCTTGAAGCTTTCTTT. This encodes CASSVMGDLEAFF.

The chain recombines TRBV9 with TRBJ1-2; D unclear. CDR1 is SGDLS and CDR2 is YYNGEE in the germline V gene. The CDR3 extends over 15 amino acids. With 0 bases removed from V and 4 bases from J, the gap between germline ends came to 13 bases. The CDR3 is CASSVATTGFYGYTF. The CDR3 DNA reads as TGTGCCAGCAGCGTAGCCACTACCGGATTCTATGGCTACACCTTC.

The chain combines TRBV2 with TRBJ2-5; D uncertain. Trimming shortened V by 9 bases and J by 1 base, and 18 bases separated the two germline ends. Germline V lookup: CDR1 SNHLY, CDR2 FYNNEI. There are 15 residues in the CDR3. CDR3 loop: CASSRRAALQETQYF. CDR3 nucleotide sequence: TGTGCCAGTTCACGCCGGGCGGCCCTCCAAGAGACCCAGTACTTC.

The chain has TRBV29-1 and TRBJ2-2, with 12 bases aligning to TRBD2. The CDR3 consists of 16 residues. V was clipped by 8 bases and J by 6 bases; unmatched bases: 13. Germline CDR1 SQVTM, CDR2 ANQGSEA. CDR3: CSTRLAGEGGAGELFF. DNA for the CDR3: TGCAGCACCCGACTAGCGGGAGAAGGGGGGGCCGGGGAGCTGTTTTTT.

The table lists this clonotype with a few counts. V is TRBV9 and J is TRBJ1-1; TRBD1 might be the D (5 bases). In germline, CDR1 is SGDLS, CDR2 YYNGEE. V lost 3 bases, J lost 8 bases, and 20 bases lay in between. This CDR3 region has 15 residues. The CDR3 sequence is CASSEEVDNHEEAFF. DNA for the CDR3: TGTGCCAGCAGCGAGGAAGTGGACAACCATGAGGAAGCTTTCTTT.

Worth noting for this clonotype: At one boundary the junction diverges from the germline segment, which might be a read error. V gene TRBV2 combines with J gene TRBJ1-2, with 7 bases aligning to TRBD1. The germline V gene encodes CDR1 SNHLY and CDR2 FYNNEI. The CDR3 has 12 amino acids. CDR3 region: CASREGGSGYTF. The DNA of the CDR3 is TGTGCCAGCAGGGAAGGGGGCTCTGGCTACACCTTC.

The DNA of the CDR3 is TGTGCCAGCAGCTTCCCTTCGGATCTACAGGATTCTAGCTCCTACAATGAGCAGTTCTTC. Protein: CASSFPSDLQDSSSYNEQFF. The chain links TRBV7-8 to TRBJ2-1; perhaps TRBD1 as D (5 bases). Germline V gene data show CDR1 as SGHVS and CDR2 as FQNEAQ. V was clipped by 3 bases and J by 0 bases, with 24 bases between them. There are 20 residues in the CDR3.

The rearrangement joins TRBV11-3 to TRBJ2-3, with D perhaps TRBD1 (6 bases). Germline V gene lookup returns CDR1 SGHNT and CDR2 YENEEA. With 1 base removed from V and 1 base from J, the gap between germline ends came to 9 bases. The CDR3 is made up of 15 amino acids. Written as DNA, the CDR3 is TGTGCCAGCAGCTTAGGGTGGACAGGCACAGATACGCAGTATTTT. This encodes CASSLGWTGTDTQYF.

A note on this clonotype: At one end the junction does not follow the germline gene, possibly because of a read error. The rearrangement uses TRBV5-6 and TRBJ1-1; possible D gene TRBD1, 6 bases. This CDR3 contains 14 residues. Germline CDR1 is SGHDT and CDR2 is YYEEEE. The CDR3 DNA follows: TGTGCCAGCAGCTTGGACAGGGACTGGACTGGAGCTTTCTTT. Translating it yields CASSLDRDWTGAFF.

This sequence joins TRBV6-5 and TRBJ2-1; 8 nucleotides match TRBD2. The CDR3 has 17 residues. Germline CDR1 and CDR2: MNHEY and SVGAGI. V trimming: 7 bases; J trimming: 3 bases; junction bases outside the gene matches: 14. DNA for the CDR3: TGTGCCAGCAAACCCACAGCGGGGGAGCGTATCTACAATGAGCAGTTCTTC. Its translation is CASKPTAGERIYNEQFF.